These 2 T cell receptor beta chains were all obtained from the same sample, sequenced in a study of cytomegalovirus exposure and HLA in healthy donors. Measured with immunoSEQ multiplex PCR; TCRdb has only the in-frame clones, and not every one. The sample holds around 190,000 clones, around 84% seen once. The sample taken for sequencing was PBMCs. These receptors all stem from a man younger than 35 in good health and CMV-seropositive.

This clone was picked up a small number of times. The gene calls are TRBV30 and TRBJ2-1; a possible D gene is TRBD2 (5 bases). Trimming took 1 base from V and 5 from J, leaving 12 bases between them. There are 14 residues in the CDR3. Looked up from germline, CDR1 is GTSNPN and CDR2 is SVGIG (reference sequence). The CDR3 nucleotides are TGTGCCTGGAGTGCATTAGCGACTCACAATGAGCAGTTCTTC. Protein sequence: CAWSALATHNEQFF. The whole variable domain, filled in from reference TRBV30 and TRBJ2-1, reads SQTIHQWPATLVQPVGSPLSLECTVEGTSNPNLYWYRQAAGRGLQLLFYSVGIGQISSEVPQNLSASRPQDRQFILSSKKLLLSDSGFYLCAWSALATHNEQFFGPGTRLTVL.

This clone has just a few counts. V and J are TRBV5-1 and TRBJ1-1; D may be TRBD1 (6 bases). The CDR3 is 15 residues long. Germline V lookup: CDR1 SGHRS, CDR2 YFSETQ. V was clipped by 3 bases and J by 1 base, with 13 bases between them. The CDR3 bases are TGCGCCAGCAGCTCGCAGGGACAACCGAACACTGAAGCTTTCTTT. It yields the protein CASSSQGQPNTEAFF.